One TCR beta chain is described in this entry. The antigen is unknown. The data were obtained in a study of cytomegalovirus exposure and HLA in healthy donors. Study-level findings and limits: Altogether, some 170 TCR beta chains were recorded as cytomegalovirus-associated.

Germline assignment: CDR1 SGHTA and CDR2 FQGNSA. The CDR3 runs 16 residues. V lost 5 bases and J lost 0; bases outside the gene matches: 4. Researchers ran the PCR with 60 Vbeta and 13 Jbeta primers. Methods used by the authors: A later analysis tallied 80 million to 100 million unique TCR beta chains, around 10 million of them shared. Method: immunoSEQ multiplex PCR; TCRdb's copy keeps in-frame clones and lacks some. That table gives V, J and clone size, and the DNA gave D and trimming. In the table there are 150,000 to 200,000 clones, under 85% of which are singletons. J is TRBJ2-2 and V is TRBV7-2; 9 bases fit TRBD1. This TCR derives from a female donor in good health and CMV-seronegative. The sequenced material came from PBMCs. As DNA, the CDR3 is TGTGCCAGCAGCCCTAGACAGGGGGCGAACACCGGGGAGCTGTTTTTT. Protein: CASSPRQGANTGELFF.